The TCR beta chain under discussion was sequenced for a study of cytomegalovirus exposure and HLA in healthy donors. The CDR3 extends over 15 amino acids. The V and J ends lost 3 bases and 2 bases, in that order; junction bases with no gene match: 7. Germline CDR1 and CDR2: SGDLS and YYNGEE. A note on this clone: As yet, its antigen is unknown.

The donors, nominally healthy at sampling, likely had unrecorded immune exposures. PCR used 60 Vbeta primers and 13 Jbeta primers. The data were produced by immunoSEQ multiplex PCR, yet TCRdb's version contains in-frame clones alone and is incomplete. The sample carries about 130,000 clones, 75% to 90% recorded once. Regarding the study as a whole: The majority of CMV-associated TCR beta chains were reported as apparently HLA-restricted in a later analysis.

The clonotype comes from a young man in good health and CMV-seropositive. Source material: PBMCs. The chain couples TRBV9 to TRBJ2-7; 8 bases are shared with TRBD2. CDR3 in DNA: TGTGCCAGCAGCGCCGGGGGGGGCATCCCCTACGAGCAGTACTTC. Protein product: CASSAGGGIPYEQYF.